These T cell receptor beta chains were read from a single sample in a study of blood T cell repertoires in COVID-19. Clones were read by immunoSEQ multiplex PCR, and TCRdb kept only the in-frame ones, dropping some. The table records 310,000 or so clones, roughly 89% of them present only once. The sequencing sample was made of peripheral blood. These receptors were taken from a man aged 25-45 years with COVID-19, enrolled during active disease. CDR3s include the opening cysteine and the closing phenylalanine or tryptophan. D genes are given only for firm matches. A row's size may be missing; if present it is once, few, many or a size class.

j_call clone_size v_call d_call cdr3_aa cdr3_nt
TRBJ1-2 - TRBV29-1 TRBD1 CSAVTGGSNYGYTF TGCAGCGCCGTCACAGGGGGATCTAACTATGGCTACACCTTC
TRBJ2-2 - TRBV28 - CASSLGGSGTGELFF TGTGCCAGCAGTTTAGGGGGCAGTGGCACCGGGGAGCTGTTTTTT
TRBJ1-2 - TRBV4-3 - CASSQDIVGAFGYGYTF TGCGCCAGCAGCCAAGATATTGTGGGGGCTTTCGGCTATGGCTACACCTTC
TRBJ2-3 - TRBV4-3 TRBD2 CASSPGLAGTSTDTQYF TGCGCCAGCAGCCCCGGACTAGCGGGGACTAGCACAGATACGCAGTATTTT
TRBJ2-7 - TRBV7-3 TRBD2 CASSLIRGEEQYF TGTGCCAGCAGCTTAATCCGGGGGGAAGAGCAGTACTTC
TRBJ1-1 once TRBV6-2/TRBV6-3 - CASSGQQNTEAFF TGTGCCAGCAGCGGACAGCAGAACACTGAAGCTTTCTTT
TRBJ1-5 - TRBV7-2 - CASSLDRRGPQHF TGTGCCAGCAGCTTAGACAGAAGGGGGCCCCAGCATTTT
TRBJ1-2 - TRBV7-2 - CASSLVAGAGGGYTF TGTGCCAGCAGCTTAGTTGCAGGGGCGGGCGGTGGCTACACCTTC
TRBJ1-5 - TRBV4-1 TRBD1 CASSQYLDRGSNQPQHF TGCGCCAGCAGCCAATACCTGGACAGGGGGAGCAATCAGCCCCAGCATTTT
TRBJ2-1 - TRBV4-2 - CASSQTGSSYNEQFF TGTGCCAGCAGCCAGACGGGAAGCTCCTACAATGAGCAGTTCTTC
TRBJ1-2 - TRBV5-4 TRBD1 CASSSGQGALYYGYTF TGTGCCAGCAGTTCAGGACAGGGGGCTCTTTACTATGGCTACACCTTC
TRBJ2-3 - TRBV4-3 - CASSQEGGLPTDTQYF TGCGCCAGCAGCCAAGAGGGGGGTTTGCCCACAGATACGCAGTATTTT
TRBJ1-2 - TRBV4-2 TRBD1 CASSLGQGGYGYTF TGTGCCAGCAGCCTTGGACAGGGTGGCTATGGCTACACCTTC
TRBJ1-5 - TRBV19 - CASSIQGARSNQPQHF TGTGCCAGTAGTATCCAAGGGGCACGTAGCAATCAGCCCCAGCATTTT
TRBJ2-5 - TRBV11-2 TRBD2 CASSLGLAGMEETQYF TGTGCCAGCAGCCTTGGACTAGCGGGAATGGAGGAGACCCAGTACTTC
TRBJ1-5 - TRBV6-5 - CASSPDSPPQHF TGTGCCAGCAGCCCCGACAGTCCGCCCCAGCATTTT
TRBJ2-1 - TRBV30 - CAWRLAGNEQFF TGTGCCTGGAGACTAGCAGGCAATGAGCAGTTCTTC
TRBJ2-5 - TRBV14 - CASSLLQETQYF TGTGCCAGCAGCCTACTCCAAGAGACCCAGTACTTC
TRBJ1-6 - TRBV6-5 - CASSPNRDSPLHF TGTGCCAGCAGTCCCAACAGGGATTCACCCCTCCACTTT
TRBJ1-4 once TRBV6-5 - CASSYSMGGTGEKLFF TGTGCCAGCAGTTACTCCATGGGCGGGACGGGAGAAAAACTGTTTTTT
TRBJ2-1 - TRBV28 TRBD2 CASSLRDYQFF TGTGCCAGCAGTTTGAGGGACTACCAGTTCTTC
TRBJ2-7 - TRBV5-5 - CASSLGDGGYEQYF TGTGCCAGCAGCTTGGGGGACGGGGGCTACGAGCAGTACTTC
TRBJ1-5 - TRBV25-1 - CASSAGGHRTTQHF TGTGCCAGCAGTGCTGGGGGACATCGGACGACCCAGCATTTT
TRBJ2-1 - TRBV7-6 TRBD2 CASSLEFPSGVYNEQFF TGTGCCAGCAGCTTAGAGTTTCCTAGCGGGGTCTACAATGAGCAGTTCTTC
TRBJ2-7 - TRBV4-2 - CASSQDLQETYEQYF TGTGCCAGCAGCCAAGACCTACAGGAAACCTACGAGCAGTACTTC
TRBJ2-2 few TRBV5-1 TRBD2 CASSLGLARAGELFF TGCGCCAGCAGCTTGGGACTAGCGCGGGCCGGGGAGCTGTTTTTT
TRBJ2-7 - TRBV7-2 - CASSFLLRRRGYEQYF TGTGCCAGCAGCTTCCTTCTCCGTCGCCGCGGGTACGAGCAGTACTTC
TRBJ2-2 - TRBV5-1 - CASSSSLSFTGELFF TGCGCCAGCAGCTCGAGTCTATCTTTCACCGGGGAGCTGTTTTTT
TRBJ1-2 - TRBV2 - CASKQEYGYTF TGTGCCAGCAAACAGGAGTATGGCTACACCTTC
TRBJ2-7 - TRBV18 - CASSPVQGSYEQYF TGTGCCAGCTCACCAGTCCAGGGGTCCTACGAGCAGTACTTC
TRBJ2-7 once TRBV28 TRBD1 CASSPKQGAMNEQYF TGTGCCAGCAGTCCAAAACAGGGGGCAATGAACGAGCAGTACTTC
TRBJ1-4 - TRBV4-1 TRBD1 CASSQGDRFEEKLFF TGCGCCAGCAGCCAAGGGGACAGGTTTGAGGAAAAACTGTTTTTT
TRBJ1-2 - TRBV5-8 - CASSPSNYGYTF TGTGCCAGCAGTCCGTCTAACTATGGCTACACCTTC
TRBJ2-7 - TRBV5-1 - CASSLTGLDTYEQYF TGCGCCAGCAGCTTGACGGGACTGGACACCTACGAGCAGTACTTC
TRBJ2-7 few TRBV19 TRBD1 CASSWGQGAYEQYF TGTGCCAGTAGTTGGGGACAGGGGGCCTACGAGCAGTACTTC
TRBJ1-5 - TRBV27 - CASSSQSLGVGNQPQHF TGTGCCAGCAGTTCCCAATCGCTAGGGGTAGGCAATCAGCCCCAGCATTTT
TRBJ1-5 - TRBV12-3/TRBV12-4 - CASRGTWNQPQHF TGTGCCAGCAGAGGGACATGGAATCAGCCCCAGCATTTT
TRBJ2-7 - TRBV27 - CASSLGALHYEQYF TGTGCCAGCAGTTTGGGGGCGCTTCACTACGAGCAGTACTTC
TRBJ1-1 few TRBV28 TRBD1 CASSTLGQGAYGF TGTGCCAGCAGTACCCTCGGACAGGGGGCTTACGGATTT
TRBJ1-2 - TRBV28 TRBD1 CASSPGQGYGYTF TGTGCCAGCAGTCCAGGACAGGGTTATGGCTACACCTTC
TRBJ2-1 - TRBV27 TRBD1 CASSRTGSYNEQFF TGTGCCAGCAGCCGGACAGGTTCATACAATGAGCAGTTCTTC
TRBJ2-7 - TRBV11-3 - CASSLAEAYEQYF TGTGCCAGCAGCTTGGCGGAAGCCTACGAGCAGTACTTC
TRBJ1-2 - TRBV10-2 TRBD1 CASTPWTGQDGYTF TGCGCCAGCACCCCCTGGACAGGGCAGGATGGCTACACCTTC
TRBJ2-5 - TRBV7-2 - CASSLGRAPQETQYF TGTGCCAGCAGCTTAGGCAGGGCGCCCCAAGAGACCCAGTACTTC
TRBJ2-3 once TRBV19 - CASRARGNSRTQYF TGTGCCAGTCGAGCCAGGGGCAATAGTAGGACGCAGTATTTT
TRBJ2-5 - TRBV27 TRBD2 CASRPSVAGLETQYF TGTGCCAGCAGACCATCAGTAGCGGGATTGGAGACCCAGTACTTC
TRBJ1-2 - TRBV5-4 - CASSSRQAITGGYTF TGTGCCAGCAGCTCACGACAGGCAATAACGGGGGGCTACACCTTC
TRBJ2-2 - TRBV7-3 - CASSSTGRTNTGELFF TGTGCCAGCAGCTCCACGGGGAGGACGAACACCGGGGAGCTGTTTTTT
TRBJ2-2 once TRBV25-1 - CASSVQRGTGELFF TGTGCCAGCAGTGTCCAACGGGGGACCGGGGAGCTGTTTTTT